This is a list of T cell receptor beta chains from one sample in a study of chemoradiotherapy in HPV16-positive cancers. Method: immunoSEQ multiplex PCR; TCRdb's copy keeps in-frame clones and lacks some. The repertoire includes about 5,000 clones, just under 80% of them detected once, and about 19% sits in the top ten. This specimen was taken from a patient who underwent chemoradiotherapy. Source of these receptors: a human donor with HPV-associated anogenital cancer. CDR3s include the opening cysteine and the closing phenylalanine or tryptophan. A D gene is named only where the DNA matches it firmly. A row's size may be missing; if present it is once, few, many or a size class.

len,d_gene,abundance,v_gene,j_gene,CDR3nt,CDR3aa
14,.,.,TRBV7-3,TRBJ2-5,TGTGCCAGCAGTCCAACAGGGAGGGGAGAGACCCAGTACTTC,CASSPTGRGETQYF
14,TRBD1,few,TRBV29-1,TRBJ2-3,TGCAGCGTCGGACAGGGAGAATCCACAGATACGCAGTATTTT,CSVGQGESTDTQYF
12,TRBD1,.,TRBV7-2,TRBJ1-2,TGTGCCAGCAGCCGACAGGGTCGTGGCTACACCTTC,CASSRQGRGYTF
10,.,.,TRBV20-1,TRBJ1-2,TGCAGTGCTCCAAACTATGGCTACACCTTC,CSAPNYGYTF
14,TRBD1,.,TRBV2,TRBJ1-4,TGTGTCAGCGGGAGACCGGGACAGCTTGAAAAACTGTTTTTT,CVSGRPGQLEKLFF
12,.,.,TRBV6-5,TRBJ1-2,TGTGCCAGCGGGAGGTTGGATCGAGGCTACACCTTC,CASGRLDRGYTF
19,TRBD2,.,TRBV7-9,TRBJ2-7,TGTGCCAGCAGCCCTCCGGGACTAGCGGGGGGGATTTCCTCCTACGAGCAGTACTTC,CASSPPGLAGGISSYEQYF
17,TRBD2,.,TRBV19,TRBJ2-3,TGTGCCAGTAGGCCTCTAGCGGGGGGCCTTGGCACAGATACGCAGTATTTT,CASRPLAGGLGTDTQYF
12,.,few,TRBV28,TRBJ2-7,TGTGCCAGCAGTTCCTCCGTGTACGAGCAGTACTTC,CASSSSVYEQYF
15,.,.,TRBV27,TRBJ2-6,TGTGCCAGCAGTTTATCCCGCTCTGGGGCCAACGTCCTGACTTTC,CASSLSRSGANVLTF
14,.,.,TRBV4-3,TRBJ1-2,TGCGCCAGCAGCCAAAAGAGGGGGACCCATGGCTACACCTTC,CASSQKRGTHGYTF
16,.,.,TRBV4-2,TRBJ1-4,TGTGCCAGCAGCCTCACCTCAGGGACCTCAGGGGAAAAACTGTTTTTT,CASSLTSGTSGEKLFF
11,.,few,TRBV9,TRBJ1-1,TGTGCCAGCCGTGGCGACGCTGAAGCTTTCTTT,CASRGDAEAFF
14,TRBD1,hyperexpanded,TRBV28,TRBJ1-5,TGTGCCAGCAGTGGGGACAGTACCAATCAGCCCCAGCATTTT,CASSGDSTNQPQHF
16,.,.,TRBV28,TRBJ2-2,TGTGCCAGCAGTTTATCGTCCCCGGGGGACACCGGGGAGCTGTTTTTT,CASSLSSPGDTGELFF
17,TRBD1,.,TRBV25-1,TRBJ1-6,TGTGCCAGCAGTTCCACACAGGGGCCATTGCCGTCGGCACCCCTCCACTTT,CASSSTQGPLPSAPLHF
13,.,.,TRBV6-6,TRBJ2-7,TGTGCCAGCCGGAGTGGGGGGGCCGGAGAGCAGTACTTC,CASRSGGAGEQYF
13,.,.,TRBV9,TRBJ1-1,TGTGCCAGCAGCGTAGAAGGAAACACTGAAGCTTTCTTT,CASSVEGNTEAFF
18,TRBD1,.,TRBV27,TRBJ2-7,TGTGCCAGCAGTTTAGCTAACCCGGGGACAGGGCGTTTTTACGAGCAGTACTTC,CASSLANPGTGRFYEQYF
16,.,.,TRBV30,TRBJ1-6,TGTGCCTGGACGGCAGGGAAGGAGTCCTATAATTCACCCCTCCACTTT,CAWTAGKESYNSPLHF
15,TRBD1,.,TRBV19,TRBJ2-7,TGTGCCAGTAGTATCAGGCCAGGGGGTATCTACGAGCAGTACTTC,CASSIRPGGIYEQYF
13,.,once,TRBV30,TRBJ2-5,TGTGCCTGGACTGGGGCAGGTGCTGAGACCCAGTACTTC,CAWTGAGAETQYF
17,TRBD2,.,TRBV28,TRBJ2-2,TGTGCCAGCAGCCTAGTGGGACTAGCCCCCGGAACCGGGGAGCTGTTTTTT,CASSLVGLAPGTGELFF
14,.,once,TRBV2,TRBJ2-7,TGTGCCAGCAGTCCAGGGAGGACCACAGAGGAGCAGTACTTC,CASSPGRTTEEQYF
13,.,.,TRBV5-1,TRBJ1-1,TGCGCCAGCAGCTTGGCCCCAAACACTGAAGCTTTCTTT,CASSLAPNTEAFF
10,.,few,TRBV10-2,TRBJ1-2,TGCGCCAGCGGGGATTATGGCTACACCTTC,CASGDYGYTF
12,.,.,TRBV2,TRBJ2-1,TGTGCCAGCAGTGAGTCCTTAGGTGAGCAGTTCTTC,CASSESLGEQFF
13,TRBD1,few,TRBV30,TRBJ1-3,TGTGCCTGGCGACAGGGGGCTGGAAACACCATATATTTT,CAWRQGAGNTIYF
15,TRBD2,.,TRBV4-2,TRBJ2-5,TGTGCCAGCAGCCAGGGGACTAGCGGCCAAGAGACCCAGTACTTC,CASSQGTSGQETQYF
14,TRBD1,.,TRBV28,TRBJ1-2,TGTGCCAGCAGTTTTCCAGGGGGCCGGGAGGGCTACACCTTC,CASSFPGGREGYTF
12,TRBD1,once,TRBV30,TRBJ1-1,TGTGCCTCCCGGGACAGGGGTGTTGAAGCTTTCTTT,CASRDRGVEAFF
18,.,once,TRBV5-6,TRBJ2-3,TGTGCCAGCAGCTTGTTAGGACAGACTTTTGCTAGCACAGATACGCAGTATTTT,CASSLLGQTFASTDTQYF
14,.,.,TRBV11-3,TRBJ1-1,TGTGCCAGCAGCCCCGGGATGGGGTCCACGGAAGCTTTCTTT,CASSPGMGSTEAFF
15,.,.,TRBV10-3,TRBJ1-1,TGTGCCATCAGTTCCCACAGGGATATGAACACTGAAGCTTTCTTT,CAISSHRDMNTEAFF
14,.,.,TRBV27,TRBJ1-5,TGTGCCAGCAGTTCCCCGAATAGCAATCAGCCCCAGCATTTT,CASSSPNSNQPQHF
14,.,few,TRBV6-5,TRBJ2-1,TGTGCCAGCAGTTCCCTGGGACGGAACAATGAGCAGTTCTTC,CASSSLGRNNEQFF
14,.,.,TRBV7-6,TRBJ2-5,TGTGCCAGCAGCTTAGTCGCGAAAGGGGAGACCCAGTACTTC,CASSLVAKGETQYF
15,.,.,TRBV4-1,TRBJ2-7,TGCGCCAGCAGCCAAGATTTGGGGATGACCTACGAGCAGTACTTC,CASSQDLGMTYEQYF
14,.,.,TRBV10-2,TRBJ1-5,TGCGCCAGCAGTGAGAGCAGTTCCAATCAGCCCCAGCATTTT,CASSESSSNQPQHF
15,TRBD2,once,TRBV5-1,TRBJ2-2,TGCGCCAGCGTCCCGACTAGCGGGAACACCGGGGAGCTGTTTTTT,CASVPTSGNTGELFF
16,TRBD2,.,TRBV5-8,TRBJ2-3,TGTGCCAGCAGCTTGCCGTCTAGCGGGATTTCAGATACGCAGTATTTT,CASSLPSSGISDTQYF
15,TRBD2,.,TRBV5-1,TRBJ2-1,TGCGCCAGCATCTTAACTAGCGGGAGTTCGGGTGAGCAGTTCTTC,CASILTSGSSGEQFF
16,.,.,TRBV13,TRBJ1-4,TGTGCCAGCAGCTTAGGGAACACCGCAACTAATGAAAAACTGTTTTTT,CASSLGNTATNEKLFF
18,TRBD2,.,TRBV19,TRBJ2-2,TGTGCCAGTAGTATTAATGGACTAGCGGGGGTCGTTTCCGGGGAGCTGTTTTTT,CASSINGLAGVVSGELFF
13,.,.,TRBV2,TRBJ2-7,TGTGCCAGCACGGGCGGAGCGACCTACGAGCAGTACTTC,CASTGGATYEQYF
16,TRBD2,.,TRBV6-6,TRBJ2-7,TGTGCCAGCAGTTACTCCCCAGCGGGGGGGCCTCGGGAGCAGTACTTC,CASSYSPAGGPREQYF
15,.,.,TRBV7-9,TRBJ2-7,TGTGCCAGCAGCTTAGTACTAGCAGGAACCTACGAGCAGTACTTC,CASSLVLAGTYEQYF
13,.,.,TRBV30,TRBJ2-4,TGTGCCTGGAGTTCCGGGGCCGAGGACATTCAGTACTTC,CAWSSGAEDIQYF
13,.,.,TRBV29-1,TRBJ2-4,TGCAGCGTTGGTGGGGGTCAGGGAGCCATTCAGTACTTC,CSVGGGQGAIQYF
15,TRBD2,.,TRBV11-2,TRBJ2-1,TGTGCCAGCAGCGCCGGACTAGCGGGAAGGAATGAGCAGTTCTTC,CASSAGLAGRNEQFF